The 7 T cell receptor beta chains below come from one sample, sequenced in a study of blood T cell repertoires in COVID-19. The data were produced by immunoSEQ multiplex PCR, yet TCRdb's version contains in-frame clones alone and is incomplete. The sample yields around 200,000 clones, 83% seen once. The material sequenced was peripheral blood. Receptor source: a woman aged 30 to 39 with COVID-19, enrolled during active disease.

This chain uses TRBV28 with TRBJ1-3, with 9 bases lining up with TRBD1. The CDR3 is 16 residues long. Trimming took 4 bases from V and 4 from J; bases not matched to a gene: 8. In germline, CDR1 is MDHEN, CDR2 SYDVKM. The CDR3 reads CASSSHPQGAGNTIYF. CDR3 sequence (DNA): TGTGCCAGCAGTTCCCATCCACAGGGGGCGGGAAACACCATATATTTT.

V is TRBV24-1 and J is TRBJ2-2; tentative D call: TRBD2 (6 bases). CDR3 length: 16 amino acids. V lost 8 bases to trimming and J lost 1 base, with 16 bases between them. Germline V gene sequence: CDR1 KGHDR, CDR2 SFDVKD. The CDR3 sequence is CATTSESGQNTGELFF. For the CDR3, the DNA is TGTGCCACCACCTCCGAGAGCGGGCAGAACACCGGGGAGCTGTTTTTT.

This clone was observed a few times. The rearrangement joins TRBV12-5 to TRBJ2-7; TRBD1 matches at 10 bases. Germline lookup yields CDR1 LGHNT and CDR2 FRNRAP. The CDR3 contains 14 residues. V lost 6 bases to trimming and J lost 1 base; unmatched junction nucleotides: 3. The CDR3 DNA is TGTGCTAGTGGGACAGGGGGCGCTTCCTACGAGCAGTACTTC. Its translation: CASGTGGASYEQYF.

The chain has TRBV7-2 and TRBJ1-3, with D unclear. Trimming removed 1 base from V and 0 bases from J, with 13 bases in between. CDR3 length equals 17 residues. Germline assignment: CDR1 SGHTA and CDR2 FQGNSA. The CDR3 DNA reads TGTGCCAGCAGCTTAGGTCCAGGAACCTTCTCTGGAAACACCATATATTTT. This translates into CASSLGPGTFSGNTIYF. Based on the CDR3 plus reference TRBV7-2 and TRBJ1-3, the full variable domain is GAGVSQSPSNKVTEKGKDVELRCDPISGHTALYWYRQSLGQGLEFLIYFQGNSAPDKSGLPSDRFSAERTGGSVSTLTIQRTQQEDSAVYLCASSLGPGTFSGNTIYFGEGSWLTVV.

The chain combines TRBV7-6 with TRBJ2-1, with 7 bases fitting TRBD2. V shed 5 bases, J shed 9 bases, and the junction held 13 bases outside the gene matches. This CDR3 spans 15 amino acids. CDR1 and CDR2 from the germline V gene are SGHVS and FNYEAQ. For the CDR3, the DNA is TGTGCCAGCAGCCTAGGGGAGGGTCCAACGTTTGAGCAGTTCTTC. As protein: CASSLGEGPTFEQFF. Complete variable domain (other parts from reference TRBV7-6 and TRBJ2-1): GAGVSQSPRYKVTKRGQDVALRCDPISGHVSLYWYRQALGQGPEFLTYFNYEAQQDKSGLPNDRFSAERPEGSISTLTIQRTEQRDSAMYRCASSLGEGPTFEQFFGPGTRLTVL.

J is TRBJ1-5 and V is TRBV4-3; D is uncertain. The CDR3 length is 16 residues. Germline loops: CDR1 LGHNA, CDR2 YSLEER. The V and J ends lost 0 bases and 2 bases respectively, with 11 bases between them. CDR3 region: CASSQETGRGNQPQHF. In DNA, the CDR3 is TGCGCCAGCAGCCAAGAGACTGGGCGGGGCAATCAGCCCCAGCATTTT.

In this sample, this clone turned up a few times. Here the CDR3 DNA reads TGTGCCAGCAGCTTCATAAGGGGGCTAGACGGGGAAAAACTGTTTTTT. Its protein is CASSFIRGLDGEKLFF. The chain uses TRBV7-9 and TRBJ1-4, with TRBD1 matching 7 bases. Unmatched junction bases numbered 12, after V lost 3 bases and J lost 8 bases. Germline CDR1 and CDR2: SEHNR and FQNEAQ (reference sequence). The CDR3 covers 16 residues.